This entry features one TCR beta chain sequence. V lost 6 bases and J lost 3; bases outside the gene matches: 7. CDR3 length equals 15 residues. From germline, CDR1 is LGHDT and CDR2 YNNKEL (reference sequence). This record belongs to a study of blood T cell repertoires in COVID-19. Background on the study: Samples of COVID-19 (acute and convalescent) were obtained from the United States, Italy and Spain. From T cells, B-cell-depleted T cells, or PBMCs came the material, which was cDNA or gDNA.

Authors' analysis steps: The assay estimated nucleated cells by amplifying reference gene primers. Clones were sequenced by immunoSEQ multiplex PCR, and TCRdb holds only the in-frame ones, with some missing. V and J calls and clone size come straight from that table; D and trimming were deduced from the DNA. The table lists 300,000 to 450,000 clones, about 88% of them singletons. The TCR originated in a human donor in a cohort sampled during active COVID-19. Sequencing was done on a sample of peripheral blood. The chain is built from TRBV3-1 (or the pseudogene TRBV3-2) and TRBJ2-3; 9 nucleotides match TRBD1. CDR3 bases: TGTGCCAGCAGTAGGACAGGGGTAGGGACAGATACGCAGTATTTT. Translation gives CASSRTGVGTDTQYF.